The clone carrying this T cell receptor beta chain was observed a handful of times. The antigen remains unidentified. TCRdb re-derived calls from the reads in MiXCR, one entry per CDR3 protein. The sample holds some 800,000 distinct CDR3 sequences; about 28% are singletons and the top ten take around 12%. The data were obtained in a study of T cell repertoires in cytomegalovirus infection. Background on the study: Public TCR beta signature analysis indicated the presence of both CMV infection and matching HLA type.

Study conclusions and caveats: CMV carriers having the relevant HLA were flagged by cumulative public TCR beta family frequency.

The sequenced sample was cultured CD8+ T cells from PBMCs, obtained from culture after CMV antigen stimulation. The receptor was derived from a human donor in good health (CMV status not recorded). Some clones in this sample may be carry-over from other donors' samples.

CDR3 sequence reads: CASSQTRGVGGNTIYF. CDR3 coding DNA: TGTGCCAGCAGCCAAACCCGAGGAGTGGGAGGAAACACCATATATTTT. The chain combines TRBV14 with TRBJ1-3; D gene uncertain. Germline V gene data show CDR1 as SGHDN and CDR2 as FVKESK. Trimming removed 2 bases at V and 4 bases at J, with 15 bases between. This CDR3 contains 16 residues. Full variable domain (remainder filled in from reference TRBV14 and TRBJ1-3): EAGVTQFPSHSVIEKGQTVTLRCDPISGHDNLYWYRRVMGKEIKFLLHFVKESKQDESGMPNNRFLAERTGGTYSTLKVQPAELEDSGVYFCASSQTRGVGGNTIYFGEGSWLTVV.